This TCR beta chain was sequenced during a study of shared clonotypes between healthy human individuals. Whole-study context: Donors consisted of two women and a few men between 18 and 49.

Measured with immunoSEQ multiplex PCR; TCRdb has only the in-frame clones, and not every one. Of around 980,000 clones in the sample, roughly 74% were seen once. This clone was seen more than once but under ten times. This sequence originates from a man between 18 and 35 years old in good health. Some clones in this sample may be carry-over from other donors' samples. The material sequenced was memory CD4+ T cells from PBMCs. Stated subset: CD45RA-negative fraction.

CDR3 in DNA: TGTGCCAGCACGAAACAGGGATTGGTCCAAGAGACCCAGTACTTC. This sequence encodes CASTKQGLVQETQYF. The chain couples TRBV2 to TRBJ2-5; maybe TRBD1 (6 bases). Trimming left V 7 bases short and J 1 base short, with 16 bases between. This CDR3 spans 15 amino acids. Germline V lookup: CDR1 SNHLY, CDR2 FYNNEI.